The 27 T cell receptor beta chains listed next were all sequenced from one sample in a study of shared clonotypes between healthy human individuals. Sequenced by immunoSEQ multiplex PCR; TCRdb stores in-frame clones only, minus some. The data hold nearly 750,000 clones, with around 77% observed a single time. Sequencing was done on a sample of memory CD4+ T cells sorted from blood. Subset denoted: CD45RA-negative fraction. These receptors were obtained from a woman younger than 45 in good health.

Many counts were recorded for this clone. The same CDR3 is also encoded by other DNA sequences in this sample. This chain joins TRBV7-9 and TRBJ1-1, with D possibly being TRBD1 (5 bases). Germline-derived CDR1 and CDR2 are SEHNR and FQNEAQ (reference sequence). Trimming left V 5 bases short and J 1 base short, with 14 bases between. This CDR3 has 15 amino acids. The CDR3 sequence is CASSDTGTGNTEAFF. In DNA form, the CDR3 reads TGTGCCAGCAGCGACACCGGGACGGGGAACACTGAAGCTTTCTTT. Combining the CDR3 with reference TRBV7-9 and TRBJ1-1 gives the whole variable domain DTGVSQNPRHKITKRGQNVTFRCDPISEHNRLYWYRQTLGQGPEFLTYFQNEAQLEKSRLLSDRFSAERPKGSFSTLEIQRTEQGDSAMYLCASSDTGTGNTEAFFGQGTRLTVV.

This clone was counted a few times. The V gene is TRBV7-6, the J gene TRBJ2-1; TRBD1 matches at 7 bases. The CDR3 has 16 amino acids. V shed 5 bases, J shed 2 bases, and the junction held 9 bases outside the gene matches. CDR1 is SGHVS and CDR2 is FNYEAQ in the germline V gene. The CDR3 loop reads CASSVDRDRAYNEQFF. Written as DNA, the CDR3 is TGTGCCAGCAGCGTAGACCGGGACAGAGCCTACAATGAGCAGTTCTTC.

The chain uses TRBV29-1 and TRBJ1-1; a possible D gene is TRBD1 (5 bases). Germline lookup yields CDR1 SQVTM and CDR2 ANQGSEA. The CDR3 sequence is 12 residues long. Trimming shortened V by 7 bases and J by 3 bases, and 12 bases separated the two germline ends. The DNA of the CDR3 is TGCAGCGCCCGGGGCACGTACACTGAAGCTTTCTTT. It yields the protein CSARGTYTEAFF.

The rearrangement uses TRBV6-1 and TRBJ1-2; D possibly corresponds to TRBD1 (6 bases). V lost 5 bases, J lost 3 bases, and 13 bases lay in between. This CDR3 is built from 14 residues. Germline V gene lookup returns CDR1 MNHNS and CDR2 SASEGT. The CDR3 is CASSRPAGDYGYTF. The CDR3 DNA is TGTGCCAGCAGTAGGCCGGCAGGGGACTATGGCTACACCTTC.

This rearrangement joins TRBV29-1 to TRBJ2-3; 8 bases match TRBD1. The germline gives CDR1 SQVTM, CDR2 ANQGSEA. The CDR3 is 16 amino acids. V lost 6 bases to trimming and J lost 0 bases; unmatched junction nucleotides: 11. CDR3 residues: CSVRRDRSYSTDTQYF. CDR3 sequence (DNA): TGCAGCGTACGCCGGGACAGGAGCTATAGCACAGATACGCAGTATTTT.

CDR3 nucleotides: TGTGCCATCAGGCAGGGATTGGGGGAGCATCAGCCCCAGCATTTT. Its protein is CAIRQGLGEHQPQHF. The chain combines TRBV10-3 with TRBJ1-5; TRBD1 is a possible D gene (5 bases). The germline V and J ends were trimmed by 6 bases and 5 bases, with 17 bases remaining between them. CDR3 length: 15 amino acids. In germline, CDR1 is ENHRY, CDR2 SYGVKD.

There are a few counts of this clone. For the CDR3, the DNA is TGCCGGACTAGCGGGAGCGAGCAGTTCTTC. This encodes CRTSGSEQFF. The rearrangement joins TRBV20-1 to TRBJ2-1; 13 positions match TRBD2. CDR3 size: 10 residues. In germline, CDR1 is DFQATT, CDR2 SNEGSKA (reference sequence).

This clone appeared once. The chain recombines TRBV10-3 with TRBJ2-1; D is perhaps TRBD2 (7 bases). Trimming shortened V by 4 bases and J by 5 bases, and 21 bases separated the two germline ends. In germline, CDR1 is ENHRY, CDR2 SYGVKD. This CDR3 has 17 amino acids. CDR3 residues: CAISVGGAARVNNEQFF. CDR3 DNA sequence: TGTGCCATCAGTGTAGGGGGGGCGGCTAGGGTGAACAATGAGCAGTTCTTC.

The count of this clone is one. The chain uses TRBV2 and TRBJ1-2; D is unresolved. Germline lookup yields CDR1 SNHLY and CDR2 FYNNEI. CDR3 size: 14 residues. Trimming took off 3 bases at V and 2 bases at J, with 10 bases between the two ends. This CDR3 reads CASSDPGGNYGYTF. The CDR3 nucleotides are TGTGCCAGCAGTGACCCGGGAGGAAACTATGGCTACACCTTC.

The chain couples TRBV7-3 to TRBJ1-2; D is ambiguous. This CDR3 region has 13 residues. Germline CDR1 and CDR2: SGHTA and FQGTGA. The V gene lost 5 bases and the J gene lost 0 bases, with 7 bases spanning the gap. The DNA for the CDR3 is TGTGCCAGCAGCGGGCCCGCTAACTATGGCTACACCTTC. Translation: CASSGPANYGYTF.

The chain has TRBV28 and TRBJ1-5, with D unresolved. Trimming removed 2 bases from V and 3 bases from J, with 11 bases in between. In germline, CDR1 is MDHEN, CDR2 SYDVKM. The CDR3 consists of 15 residues. The CDR3 spells CASSLLTATNQPQHF. As DNA, the CDR3 is TGTGCCAGCAGTTTACTGACGGCCACCAATCAGCCCCAGCATTTT.

In the case of this clone: Additional DNA sequences in this sample encode the identical CDR3. This chain joins TRBV5-1 and TRBJ2-5, with TRBD1 identical over 10 bases. V shed 2 bases and J 4 bases; nucleotides not matched to a gene: 5. The CDR3 sequence is 15 residues long. CDR1 and CDR2 from the germline V gene are SGHRS and YFSETQ. The CDR3 protein is CASSLQGQGGETQYF. The CDR3 DNA reads as TGCGCCAGCAGCTTACAAGGACAGGGGGGAGAGACCCAGTACTTC.

This chain uses TRBV19 with TRBJ1-5, with 12 bases that match TRBD1. Germline lookup yields CDR1 LNHDA and CDR2 SQIVND (reference sequence). V lost 5 bases and J lost 6; bases outside the gene matches: 5. CDR3 size: 15 residues. CDR3 amino acids: CASSAGTGGAQPQHF. Here the CDR3 DNA reads TGTGCCAGTAGTGCCGGGACAGGGGGCGCTCAGCCCCAGCATTTT.

This chain connects TRBV28 to TRBJ2-6; D is unclear. The germline CDR1 and CDR2 sequences are MDHEN and SYDVKM. The V gene lost 8 bases and the J gene lost 0 bases, with 8 bases spanning the gap. There are 14 residues in the CDR3. The CDR3 loop is CASGTSSGANVLTF. In nucleotides, the CDR3 is TGTGCCAGCGGTACCTCCTCTGGGGCCAACGTCCTGACTTTC.

The chain uses TRBV7-2 and TRBJ2-2; D remains ambiguous. V lost 1 base and J 0 bases, leaving 9 bases between the germline ends. Per the germline V gene, CDR1 is SGHTA and CDR2 is FQGNSA. The CDR3 has 16 residues. The DNA of the CDR3 is TGTGCCAGCAGCTTAGTTGTCCGGACGAACACCGGGGAGCTGTTTTTT. Translating gives CASSLVVRTNTGELFF.

The rearrangement joins TRBV7-8 to TRBJ1-1; D not certain. Germline values: CDR1 SGHVS, CDR2 FQNEAQ. The length of the CDR3 is 13 residues. V was clipped by 5 bases and J by 7 bases, with 14 bases between them. CDR3 region: CASSPTTQSEAFF. The CDR3 region has the DNA TGTGCCAGCAGCCCGACGACCCAGAGTGAAGCTTTCTTT.

The chain's CDR3 is CASSLSGLAGDPEQFF. CDR3 DNA sequence: TGTGCCAGCAGTTTATCCGGACTAGCGGGAGACCCTGAGCAGTTCTTC. The genes are TRBV28 and TRBJ2-1; 13 bases agree with TRBD2. In germline, CDR1 is MDHEN, CDR2 SYDVKM. The CDR3 has 16 residues. V shed 1 base and J 9 bases; nucleotides not matched to a gene: 6.

The rearrangement uses TRBV30 and TRBJ2-2; D uncertain. Germline V gene sequence: CDR1 GTSNPN, CDR2 SVGIG (reference sequence). The V gene lost 8 bases and the J gene lost 0 bases, with 16 bases spanning the gap. This CDR3 comprises 15 residues. CDR3: CAVSAGVTNTGELFF. DNA for the CDR3: TGTGCCGTATCGGCTGGGGTGACGAACACCGGGGAGCTGTTTTTT.

The V and J genes are TRBV7-6 and TRBJ1-5; D is unclear. The CDR3 sequence is 13 residues long. Per germline, CDR1 SGHVS and CDR2 FNYEAQ. V lost 5 bases to trimming and J lost 0 bases, with 5 bases between them. The CDR3 DNA sequence: TGTGCCAGCAGCGGGAATAGCAATCAGCCCCAGCATTTT. It encodes CASSGNSNQPQHF. Complete variable domain (other parts from reference TRBV7-6 and TRBJ1-5): GAGVSQSPRYKVTKRGQDVALRCDPISGHVSLYWYRQALGQGPEFLTYFNYEAQQDKSGLPNDRFSAERPEGSISTLTIQRTEQRDSAMYRCASSGNSNQPQHFGDGTRLSIL.

CDR3 bases: TGTGCCAGCAGTTTCCTCCCGGCGGGTCAGCCCCAGCATTTT. Encoded protein: CASSFLPAGQPQHF. The V call is TRBV27, the J call TRBJ1-5; D is ambiguous. V lost 3 bases and J lost 6, with 12 bases in between. This CDR3 region has 14 residues. Germline V gene lookup returns CDR1 MNHEY and CDR2 SMNVEV (reference sequence).

This clone was seen at least ten times. V gene TRBV29-1 combines with J gene TRBJ2-1; the D is unclear. The CDR3 has 12 residues. Germline V CDR1 and CDR2: SQVTM, ANQGSEA. Between the trimmed V and J ends, which lost 3 bases and 5 bases, there was a span of 8 bases. Written as DNA, the CDR3 is TGCAGCGTTGACTCTACCCACAATGAGCAGTTCTTC. Residues: CSVDSTHNEQFF.

The J gene is TRBJ1-2, the V gene TRBV27, with 9 nucleotides matching TRBD1. This CDR3 comprises 13 residues. Germline values: CDR1 MNHEY, CDR2 SMNVEV (reference sequence). The ends lost 4 bases at V and 14 bases at J; junction bases unmatched: 11. CDR3 DNA sequence: TGTGCCAGCAGTTATGAGGCTGGGGACAGGGAGACCTTC. Encoded protein: CASSYEAGDRETF.

This clone showed up just once. The genes are TRBV5-4 and TRBJ2-6, with TRBD2 matching 8 bases. CDR1 is SGHNT and CDR2 is YYREEE in the germline V gene (reference sequence). The CDR3 consists of 17 residues. The ends lost 5 bases at V and 3 bases at J; junction bases unmatched: 10. DNA of the CDR3: TGTGCCAGCAGTCCCTCGGGGGGGGCGCGTGGGGCCAACGTCCTGACTTTC. Translation gives CASSPSGGARGANVLTF. Full variable domain (outside the CDR3, taken from reference TRBV5-4 and TRBJ2-6): ETGVTQSPTHLIKTRGQQVTLRCSSQSGHNTVSWYQQALGQGPQFIFQYYREEENGRGNFPPRFSGLQFPNYSSELNVNALELDDSALYLCASSPSGGARGANVLTFGAGSRLTVL.

The chain is built from TRBV25-1 and TRBJ2-7; D is uncertain. Per germline, CDR1 MGHDK and CDR2 SYGVNS. Trimming cost V 3 bases and J 1 base, with 10 bases left between them. The CDR3 is 14 amino acids. CDR3 in amino acids: CASSDPRQSYEQYF. CDR3 in DNA: TGTGCCAGCAGTGACCCCCGGCAGTCCTACGAGCAGTACTTC.

The J gene is TRBJ1-2, the V gene TRBV28, with 8 bases fitting TRBD1. V shed 6 bases and J 9 bases; nucleotides not matched to a gene: 6. The CDR3 has 12 amino acids. From germline, CDR1 is MDHEN and CDR2 SYDVKM. Here the CDR3 DNA reads TGTGCCAGCAGGGGGACAGGTCTAAGCTACACCTTC. Its protein is CASRGTGLSYTF.

The rearrangement uses TRBV28 and TRBJ1-5; D is ambiguous. The ends were cut back, 1 base at V and 3 bases at J, with 1 base in the middle. Germline-derived CDR1 and CDR2 are MDHEN and SYDVKM. The CDR3 extends over 12 amino acids. This chain's CDR3 is CASSLFNQPQHF. The CDR3 DNA sequence: TGTGCCAGCAGTTTATTCAATCAGCCCCAGCATTTT.

This rearrangement joins TRBV28 to TRBJ2-3, with D possibly TRBD2 on 6 matching bases. Trimming took 4 bases from V and 5 from J, leaving 13 bases between them. Germline V gene lookup returns CDR1 MDHEN and CDR2 SYDVKM. This CDR3 contains 14 residues. The chain's CDR3 is CASSSTGTGDTQYF. The CDR3 DNA sequence: TGTGCCAGCAGTTCCACCGGGACTGGAGATACGCAGTATTTT.